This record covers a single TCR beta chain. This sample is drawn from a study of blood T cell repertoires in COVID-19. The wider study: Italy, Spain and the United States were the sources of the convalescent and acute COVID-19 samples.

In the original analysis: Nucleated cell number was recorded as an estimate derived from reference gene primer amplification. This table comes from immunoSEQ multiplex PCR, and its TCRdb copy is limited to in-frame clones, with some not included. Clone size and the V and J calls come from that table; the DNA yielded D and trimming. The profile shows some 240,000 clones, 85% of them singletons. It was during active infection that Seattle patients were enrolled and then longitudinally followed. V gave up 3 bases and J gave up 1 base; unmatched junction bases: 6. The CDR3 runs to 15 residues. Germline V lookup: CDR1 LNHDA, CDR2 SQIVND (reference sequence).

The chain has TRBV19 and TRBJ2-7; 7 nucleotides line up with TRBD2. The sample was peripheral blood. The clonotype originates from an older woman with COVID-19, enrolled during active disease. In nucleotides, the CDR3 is TGTGCCAGTAGTATCGGGGGGTCTCAATCCTACGAGCAGTACTTC. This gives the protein CASSIGGSQSYEQYF.